The 5 T cell receptor beta chains reported below all come from one sample, sequenced in a study of T cells in narcolepsy. Libraries were prepared by immunoSEQ multiplex PCR; TCRdb keeps only in-frame clonotypes and omits some of them. The profile shows some 34,000 clones, 81% of them singletons. Sequencing was carried out using memory (CD45RA-) CD4+ T cells from blood. Source of these receptors: a human donor in good health.

The genes are TRBV30 and TRBJ1-1, with D unresolved. V dropped 3 bases and J dropped 1 base, with 9 bases sitting between them. This CDR3 comprises 13 residues. The germline gives CDR1 GTSNPN, CDR2 SVGIG (reference sequence). The CDR3 DNA sequence: TGTGCCTGGAGCGCCTACAGGAACACTGAAGCTTTCTTT. Its translation: CAWSAYRNTEAFF.

This rearrangement joins TRBV5-1 to TRBJ1-2; possibly TRBD1 for D (5 bases). In germline, CDR1 is SGHRS, CDR2 YFSETQ. The CDR3 is 16 residues long. Trimming shortened V by 2 bases and J by 4 bases, and 18 bases separated the two germline ends. The CDR3 region is CASSFSPPGGAYGYTF. The CDR3 nucleotides are TGCGCCAGCAGCTTTAGCCCCCCCGGAGGGGCCTATGGCTACACCTTC. Drawing the rest from reference TRBV5-1 and TRBJ1-2, the complete variable domain is KAGVTQTPRYLIKTRGQQVTLSCSPISGHRSVSWYQQTPGQGLQFLFEYFSETQRNKGNFPGRFSGRQFSNSRSEMNVSTLELGDSALYLCASSFSPPGGAYGYTFGSGTRLTVV.

The gene calls are TRBV5-1 and TRBJ2-5; 8 nucleotides line up with TRBD2. Per germline, CDR1 SGHRS and CDR2 YFSETQ. J lost 3 bases, V lost 3 bases, and 4 bases had no gene match. The CDR3 covers 14 residues. This CDR3 is CASSSTSVEETQYF. The CDR3 DNA reads TGCGCCAGCAGCTCGACTAGCGTGGAAGAGACCCAGTACTTC.

The chain joins TRBV2 to TRBJ2-2; 9 nucleotides line up with TRBD2. This CDR3 comprises 15 residues. V lost 7 bases to trimming and J lost 6 bases; unmatched junction nucleotides: 9. The V gene's germline CDR1 is SNHLY and CDR2 FYNNEI. The CDR3 sequence: CASKVTRGGPGELFF. CDR3 nucleotide sequence: TGTGCCAGCAAGGTGACGCGGGGGGGCCCCGGGGAGCTGTTTTTT.

This chain uses TRBV5-6 with TRBJ1-1, with TRBD1 matching over 8 bases. Germline loops: CDR1 SGHDT, CDR2 YYEEEE. The CDR3 covers 16 residues. Trimming removed 4 bases from V and 0 bases from J; junction bases left unmatched: 8. The CDR3 sequence is CASSNRGWGMNTEAFF. CDR3 DNA: TGTGCCAGCAGCAACAGGGGGTGGGGAATGAACACTGAAGCTTTCTTT.